This TCR beta chain emerged from a study of blood T cells in healthy people across ages. Overall study findings and caveats: Roughly linear declines in TCR beta diversity per million T cells occurred with age.

In regard to this clonotype: Its antigen is unidentified.

Around 10 milliliters was the volume of peripheral blood drawn from each donor. Germline V gives CDR1 SQVTM, CDR2 ANQGSEA. The CDR3 consists of 14 residues. Trimming shortened V by 6 bases and J by 4 bases, and 18 bases separated the two germline ends. A J-beta primer mix and a sample-barcoded 5' primer were used in a second PCR of about 7 to 12 cycles. One entry per CDR3 protein results from TCRdb running MiXCR on the 5' RACE reads. The data show 790,000 or so distinct CDR3 sequences, roughly 46% seen once. Sequencing was performed on blood. The V and J genes are TRBV29-1 and TRBJ1-2; D gene unclear. The clonotype originates from an elderly man in good health. The CDR3 nucleotides are TGCAGCGTCCCCCGGGCAGAAAACCTCTATGGCTACACCTTC. Translating it yields CSVPRAENLYGYTF.